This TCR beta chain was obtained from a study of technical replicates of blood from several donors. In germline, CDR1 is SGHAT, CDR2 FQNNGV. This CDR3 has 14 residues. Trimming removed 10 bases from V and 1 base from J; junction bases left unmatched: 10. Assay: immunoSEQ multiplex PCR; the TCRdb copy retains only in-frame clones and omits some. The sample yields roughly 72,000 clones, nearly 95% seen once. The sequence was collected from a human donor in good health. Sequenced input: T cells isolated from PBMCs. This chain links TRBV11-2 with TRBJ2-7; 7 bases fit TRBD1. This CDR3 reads CATRRTGDSYEQYF. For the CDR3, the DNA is TGTGCCACCAGGCGAACAGGGGATTCCTACGAGCAGTACTTC.